These 12 T cell receptor beta chains were sequenced from one sample in a study of graft-versus-host responses after intestinal transplantation. TCRdb's table, derived via immunoSEQ multiplex PCR, lists solely in-frame clones and lacks some. The repertoire holds about 82,000 clones, with 91% as singletons. Their cognate antigens are unknown. Sequenced here: unstimulated CD4+ T cells sorted from spleen or lymph node cells, sampled before intestinal transplant. These receptor sequences come from a human donor who received an intestinal transplant.

The chain employs TRBV7-2 and TRBJ1-5; D is undetermined. The CDR3 runs 13 residues. Germline V gives CDR1 SGHTA, CDR2 FQGNSA. V was shortened by 1 base and J by 4 bases, with 5 bases between the two germline ends. CDR3 amino acids: CASSLERNQPQHF. The CDR3 coding sequence is TGTGCCAGCAGCTTAGAACGGAATCAGCCCCAGCATTTT.

J is TRBJ2-1 and V is TRBV21-1; TRBD1 is the table's D call and was not checked against the DNA. TRBV21-1 is noted as a pseudogene. CDR3 size: 16 residues. CDR3 sequence reads: CASSKAAQGTYNEQFF. Written as DNA, the CDR3 is TGTGCCAGCAGCAAAGCGGCACAGGGGACCTACAATGAGCAGTTCTTC.

This chain connects TRBV5-1 to TRBJ1-2; no definite D call. This CDR3 contains 14 residues. Germline V CDR1 and CDR2: SGHRS, YFSETQ. V lost 4 bases, J lost 3 bases, and 13 bases lay in between. CDR3 protein: CASSPAGLDYGYTF. The CDR3 nucleotides are TGCGCCAGCAGCCCGGCAGGCCTGGACTATGGCTACACCTTC.

In its sample, this clone was seen once. This sequence joins TRBV7-9 and TRBJ1-2; 8 bases match TRBD1. V shed 3 bases and J 4 bases; nucleotides not matched to a gene: 7. CDR1 and CDR2 from the germline V gene are SEHNR and FQNEAQ (reference sequence). CDR3 size: 15 residues. CDR3 loop: CASSFAGGFSYGYTF. DNA for the CDR3: TGTGCCAGCAGCTTCGCAGGGGGCTTTAGCTATGGCTACACCTTC.

The V and J genes are TRBV19 and TRBJ2-6, with TRBD2 matching over 9 bases. The CDR3 has 15 residues. The germline V gene encodes CDR1 LNHDA and CDR2 SQIVND (reference sequence). With 7 bases clipped from V and 3 bases from J, the junction kept 4 bases outside the gene matches. The chain's CDR3 is CASTVSGGGANVLTF. The CDR3 coding sequence is TGTGCCAGTACGGTTAGCGGGGGTGGGGCCAACGTCCTGACTTTC.

This clone is a singleton in its sample. This chain joins TRBV29-1 and TRBJ2-3; D may be TRBD2 (5 bases). Germline V gene data show CDR1 as SQVTM and CDR2 as ANQGSEA. The CDR3 runs 12 residues. The V end was cut by 5 bases, the J end by 2 bases, with 8 bases between. The CDR3 sequence: CSVRLYTDTQYF. CDR3 bases: TGCAGCGTTAGACTATACACAGATACGCAGTATTTT.

This clone was seen a single time. The gene calls are TRBV4-3 and TRBJ2-3; a weak D match, TRBD2 (5 bases). This CDR3 region has 15 residues. Trimming removed 1 base at V and 3 bases at J, with 11 bases between. Germline loops: CDR1 LGHNA, CDR2 YSLEER. The CDR3 nucleotides read TGCGCCAGCAGCCAAGGACATGGGGAGACAGATACGCAGTATTTT. This translates into CASSQGHGETDTQYF.

Here the CDR3 reads CASSQDVWGTGVLRAKNIQYF. Written as DNA, the CDR3 is TGCGCCAGCAGCCAAGATGTGTGGGGGACAGGGGTCTTGCGCGCCAAAAACATTCAGTACTTC. The chain employs TRBV4-3 and TRBJ2-4, with 10 bases fitting TRBD1. This CDR3 is built from 21 residues. The V segment lost 0 bases and the J segment 1 base; nucleotides outside the gene matches: 15. Germline CDR1 reads LGHNA; CDR2 reads YSLEER.

The V gene is TRBV5-1, the J gene TRBJ2-3; 11 nucleotides agree with TRBD2. Germline V gene lookup returns CDR1 SGHRS and CDR2 YFSETQ. V gave up 4 bases and J gave up 7 bases; unmatched junction bases: 5. The CDR3 covers 14 residues. In DNA, the CDR3 is TGCGCCAGCAGCGCCGGGACTAGCGGAAATACGCAGTATTTT. It encodes CASSAGTSGNTQYF. The variable domain in full, with the rest retrieved from reference TRBV5-1 and TRBJ2-3, is KAGVTQTPRYLIKTRGQQVTLSCSPISGHRSVSWYQQTPGQGLQFLFEYFSETQRNKGNFPGRFSGRQFSNSRSEMNVSTLELGDSALYLCASSAGTSGNTQYFGPGTRLTVL.

The chain combines TRBV7-9 with TRBJ2-5, with 9 bases aligning to TRBD1. There are 16 residues in the CDR3. Looked up from germline, CDR1 is SEHNR and CDR2 is FQNEAQ (reference sequence). V was clipped by 4 bases and J by 4 bases; unmatched bases: 10. This CDR3 reads CASSSTGTGFRETQYF. The CDR3 nucleotides read TGTGCCAGCAGCTCAACCGGGACAGGGTTTCGAGAGACCCAGTACTTC.

The rearrangement uses TRBV30 and TRBJ1-1; D remains unclear. The CDR3 spans 13 residues. CDR1 is GTSNPN and CDR2 is SVGIG in the germline V gene (reference sequence). V gave up 0 bases and J gave up 4 bases, with 9 bases separating them. The CDR3 protein is CAWSVRGPTEAFF. The CDR3 DNA reads TGTGCCTGGAGTGTGAGAGGGCCCACTGAAGCTTTCTTT.

The V and J genes are TRBV6-6 and TRBJ2-5, with 8 bases matching TRBD1. Near its end, the DNA agrees better with TRBJ2-7, so the J call may be wrong. The CDR3 sequence is 14 residues long. From germline, CDR1 is MNHNY and CDR2 SVGAGI (reference sequence). CDR3 protein: CASSLGQGAYEQYF. CDR3 sequence (DNA): TGTGCCAGCAGTTTAGGACAGGGAGCCTACGAGCAGTACTTC.